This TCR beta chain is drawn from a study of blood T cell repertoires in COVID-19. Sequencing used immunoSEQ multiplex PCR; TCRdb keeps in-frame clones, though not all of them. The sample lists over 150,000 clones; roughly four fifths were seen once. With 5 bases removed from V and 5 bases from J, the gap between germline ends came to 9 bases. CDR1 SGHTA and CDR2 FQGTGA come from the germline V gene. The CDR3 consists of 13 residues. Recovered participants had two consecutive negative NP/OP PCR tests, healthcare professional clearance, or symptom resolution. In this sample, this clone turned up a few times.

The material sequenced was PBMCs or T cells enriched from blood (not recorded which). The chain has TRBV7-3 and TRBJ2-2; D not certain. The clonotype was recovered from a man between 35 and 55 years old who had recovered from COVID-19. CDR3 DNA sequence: TGTGCCAGCAGCCTCTCCCCTACCGGGGAGCTGTTTTTT. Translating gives CASSLSPTGELFF.